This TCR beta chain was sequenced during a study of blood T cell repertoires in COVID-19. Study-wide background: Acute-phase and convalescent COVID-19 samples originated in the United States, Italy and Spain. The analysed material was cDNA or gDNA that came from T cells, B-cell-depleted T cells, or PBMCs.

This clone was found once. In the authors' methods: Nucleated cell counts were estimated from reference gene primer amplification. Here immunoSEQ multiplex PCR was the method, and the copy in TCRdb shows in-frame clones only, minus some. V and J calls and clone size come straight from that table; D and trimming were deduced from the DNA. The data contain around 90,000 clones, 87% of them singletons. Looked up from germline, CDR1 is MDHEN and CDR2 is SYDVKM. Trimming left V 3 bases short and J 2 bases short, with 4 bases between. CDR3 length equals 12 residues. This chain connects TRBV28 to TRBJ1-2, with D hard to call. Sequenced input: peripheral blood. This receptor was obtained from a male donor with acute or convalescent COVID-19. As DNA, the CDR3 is TGTGCCAGCAGTTTTACAAACTATGGCTACACCTTC. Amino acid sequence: CASSFTNYGYTF.